This T cell receptor (beta chain) is drawn from a study of cytotoxic CD8 clonotypes in ibrutinib-treated CLL listed by TCRdb under 2021. Broadly, across the study: In this cohort, about 15 patients were treatment-naive and ten to twelve were relapsed/refractory, while around 18 had unmutated IGHV. An average of about 250,000 productive templates and tens of thousands of productive rearrangements was obtained per sample. Samples at response were collected after a median of approximately twelve months of treatment, with a range of 6 to 36 months. Longitudinal samples were obtainable from about 30% of the roughly 86 participants in the trial. Cryopreserved peripheral blood mononuclear cells were collected at three points: before therapy, at response, and at either sustained remission or disease progression. Partial responses were observed in 24 patients and complete responses in 2; after a median follow-up of around 64 months, remission was maintained in 14 patients and progression was observed in approximately 12. Patients were still on ibrutinib when every remission and progressive disease sample was collected. The investigation overall reported the following: Public clonotypes were rare and either shrank or stayed stable during treatment, and the rise in clonality at ibrutinib response reflected expansion of private clonotypes. Lymph node repertoires were not examined, and the timing of sampling was not matched between patients in sustained remission and those whose disease progressed. At ibrutinib response clonality went up, during sustained remission it held steady, and at progression it dropped back toward baseline. At baseline, clonality was higher than in age-matched healthy donors and showed a strong correlation with circulating CD8+ T-cell counts.

For TCR beta library preparation, about 2 micrograms of genomic DNA were isolated from cryopreserved PBMCs. High-throughput TCR beta sequencing was performed on longitudinal blood samples from CLL patients receiving ibrutinib monotherapy. The patients were enrolled in a single-center, open-label phase 2 trial of ibrutinib monotherapy. A remark on this clone: It lacks a known antigen. Base qualities are missing; no much larger clone stands one base away.

Each clonotype received, on average, about 10x coverage in deep resolution sequencing performed on a MiSeq, where the target depth lay between 1 in 1 million and 1 in 200,000 T cells. TCR beta libraries were generated with the immunoSEQ hsTCRB Kit. In the original analysis: Data were analyzed with ImmunoSEQ Data Assistant and ImmunoSEQ Analyzer, with V, D and J genes assigned per IMGT definitions. Clonality was computed as one minus normalized Shannon entropy of productive rearrangement frequencies, ranging from 0 to 1. Only overrepresented clonotypes making up at least 0.05% of each patient's repertoire were included in the public clonotype analysis. Roughly 13 age-matched healthy donor repertoires from immuneACCESS were used as controls for clonality. Imported from immuneACCESS, the table was reduced by TCRdb to in-frame sequences with V and J called. These copies leave out some clones; in studies compared against another copy, an unresolved V gene accounts for under half, and the cause of the remainder is not known. That table is the source of V, J and clone size, and D and trimming were worked out from the DNA. The sample data list under 150,000 clones, and around 81% of these were observed just once. The ten most abundant clones make up roughly 7.6% of the sample.

Here V drops 4 bases and J drops 8 bases, and the junction holds 14 bases not matched to any gene. The CDR3 spans 15 residues, from the cysteine through the phenylalanine. Only CDR3 DNA remains: 45 bases, in frame from the first base. CDR1 and CDR2 are read off the germline V gene as SGHRS and YFSETQ. This specimen consisted of PBMCs, obtained after 36 months of ibrutinib treatment. The chain links TRBV5-1 with TRBJ1-2, and 7 bases in between align with TRBD1. This TCR came from a human donor with chronic lymphocytic leukemia. At the DNA level, the sequence is TGCGCCAGCAGCCTAGGAACCACAGGGGCCGGGGGCTACACCTTC. It translates as CASSLGTTGAGGYTF. Supplemented by the reference TRBV5-1 and TRBJ1-2 proteins around the CDR3, the complete variable domain is KAGVTQTPRYLIKTRGQQVTLSCSPISGHRSVSWYQQTPGQGLQFLFEYFSETQRNKGNFPGRFSGRQFSNSRSEMNVSTLELGDSALYLCASSLGTTGAGGYTFGSGTRLTVV.